These 30 T cell receptor beta chains were all obtained from the same sample, sequenced in a study of blood T cells in healthy people across ages. Primed by a sample-barcoded 5' primer and a J-beta primer mix, a second PCR proceeded for about 6 to 12 cycles. Using its own MiXCR run on the 5' RACE reads, TCRdb lists one record per CDR3 protein. The repertoire has fewer than 700,000 distinct CDR3 sequences, about 43% of them found once; the top ten carry about 32%. Sequenced input: blood. These receptors were collected from a man at least 80 years old in good health.

The CDR3 reads CASSYSRGATDTQYF. CDR3 sequence (DNA): TGTGCCAGCAGTTACTCGCGGGGGGCCACAGATACGCAGTATTTT. The V gene is TRBV6-2 or TRBV6-3, the J gene TRBJ2-3; 8 bases align to TRBD2. The CDR3 contains 15 residues. Losses at the gene ends were 0 bases for V and 2 bases for J; bases not matched to a gene: 1. CDR1 and CDR2 from the germline V gene are MNHEY and SVGEGT.

The gene calls are TRBV7-2 and TRBJ2-7; TRBD1 matches 9 bases. The CDR3 extends over 14 amino acids. Germline loops: CDR1 SGHTA, CDR2 FQGNSA. V trimming: 6 bases; J trimming: 7 bases; junction bases outside the gene matches: 10. CDR3 sequence reads: CASRRDRVYNEQYF. The CDR3 coding sequence is TGTGCCAGCAGAAGGGACAGGGTTTACAATGAGCAGTACTTC.

V usage is TRBV7-9 and J usage is TRBJ2-5, with 8 bases matching TRBD2. The CDR3 length is 17 residues. Trimming at V came to 3 bases and at J to 11 bases, leaving 20 bases not matched to a gene. Germline V gene lookup returns CDR1 SEHNR and CDR2 FQNEAQ (reference sequence). CDR3 protein: CASSFAPGAGGYNEQYF. The CDR3 DNA follows: TGTGCCAGCAGCTTTGCGCCAGGCGCGGGAGGTTACAATGAGCAGTACTTC.

Notes on this clonotype: A read error may produce the germline difference seen at one junction end. The rearrangement links TRBV20-1 to TRBJ1-6; possible D gene TRBD1, 5 bases. Germline V gene lookup returns CDR1 DFQATT and CDR2 SNEGSKA (reference sequence). The CDR3 extends over 14 amino acids. CDR3: CSASRGSYNAPLHF. Here the CDR3 DNA reads TGCAGTGCTAGTCGGGGCTCCTATAATGCACCCCTCCACTTT.

The J gene is TRBJ2-5, the V gene TRBV3-1, with D perhaps matching TRBD1 or TRBD2 (5 bases each). The DNA end favors TRBJ2-7, so the J call may be wrong. The length of the CDR3 is 12 residues. Germline V CDR1 and CDR2: LGHDT, YNNKEL (reference sequence). CDR3 in amino acids: CASSQMGTEQYF. The CDR3 region has the DNA TGTGCCAGCAGCCAAATGGGGACCGAGCAGTACTTC.

There are a few counts of this clonotype. The rearrangement uses TRBV28 and TRBJ1-2, with 7 positions matching TRBD1. Per germline, CDR1 MDHEN and CDR2 SYDVKM. V lost 5 bases to trimming and J lost 0 bases; unmatched junction nucleotides: 9. This CDR3 region has 16 residues. CDR3: CASSPPSGTANYGYTF. The CDR3 bases are TGTGCCAGCAGTCCCCCCTCCGGGACAGCTAACTATGGCTACACCTTC.

The table lists this clonotype with many counts. V gene TRBV11-2 combines with J gene TRBJ2-5; D is undetermined. The CDR3 totals 15 residues. Trimming removed 3 bases from V and 4 bases from J, with 15 bases in between. The germline gives CDR1 SGHAT, CDR2 FQNNGV. The CDR3 spells CASSLDPRVIETQYF. CDR3 bases: TGTGCCAGCAGCTTGGACCCTAGAGTTATAGAGACCCAGTACTTC.

This chain links TRBV28 with TRBJ2-5; D may match TRBD1 or TRBD2 (5 bases each). Trimming shortened V by 8 bases and J by 1 base, and 17 bases separated the two germline ends. Germline loops: CDR1 MDHEN, CDR2 SYDVKM. The CDR3 totals 15 residues. CDR3 sequence reads: CASRDGLSFQETQYF. The CDR3 DNA sequence: TGTGCCAGCCGGGACGGATTAAGCTTCCAAGAGACCCAGTACTTC.

This chain links TRBV20-1 with TRBJ2-1, with 10 positions matching TRBD2. Germline-derived CDR1 and CDR2 are DFQATT and SNEGSKA (reference sequence). This CDR3 contains 15 residues. Germline trimming cut 2 bases from V and 7 bases from J; bases unmatched to any gene: 8. The CDR3 bases are TGCAGTGCTAGACCTAAAGCGGGGGGGCAAAATGAGCAGTTCTTC. This gives the protein CSARPKAGGQNEQFF.

Here the CDR3 reads CASSWRPDSGANVLTF. In nucleotides, the CDR3 is TGTGCCAGCAGTTGGAGACCGGACTCTGGGGCCAACGTCCTGACTTTC. This sequence joins TRBV6-2 or TRBV6-3 and TRBJ2-6, with no clear D. CDR3 size: 16 residues. V shed 4 bases and J shed 0 bases, with 10 bases lying between them. Germline-derived CDR1 and CDR2 are MNHEY and SVGEGT.

This rearrangement joins TRBV4-2 to TRBJ1-6; 7 positions agree with TRBD1. The CDR3 has 16 residues. Germline CDR1 LGHNA, CDR2 YNFKEQ. V was pared by 3 bases and J by 13 bases, with 15 bases of the junction left unmatched. CDR3 nucleotides: TGTGCCAGCAGCCAGGCCTCCGGGACAGATCTTTGCCCCCTCCACTTT. Its protein is CASSQASGTDLCPLHF.

The rearrangement uses TRBV4-3 and TRBJ2-3, with 7 bases matching TRBD2. Germline-derived CDR1 and CDR2 are LGHNA and YSLEER. The J segment lost 0 bases and the V segment lost 1 base, leaving 7 bases of the junction unmatched. The CDR3 is 17 amino acids. The CDR3 protein is CASSQAGGAGSTDTQYF. In nucleotides, the CDR3 is TGCGCCAGCAGCCAAGCAGGAGGAGCGGGGAGCACAGATACGCAGTATTTT.

This clonotype was counted between two and nine times. The chain recombines TRBV20-1 with TRBJ1-2, with D possibly being TRBD1 (6 bases). V gave up 6 bases and J gave up 4 bases, with 15 bases separating them. The germline gives CDR1 DFQATT, CDR2 SNEGSKA (reference sequence). The CDR3 runs 13 residues. The CDR3 region has the DNA TGCAGTGCCCCGGTCTGGACAGTCTATGGCTACACCTTC. Translation: CSAPVWTVYGYTF.

CDR3: CASSPDRGDFEQYF. For the CDR3, the DNA is TGTGCCAGCAGTCCAGACAGGGGGGATTTCGAGCAGTACTTC. The chain carries TRBV12-3 or TRBV12-4 and TRBJ2-7, with 9 positions matching TRBD1. J was trimmed by 6 bases and V by 5 bases; bases with no gene match: 8. This CDR3 has 14 amino acids.

The chain is built from TRBV15 and TRBJ2-7; TRBD2 aligns across 13 bases. CDR3 length: 18 residues. J was trimmed by 2 bases and V by 0 bases; bases with no gene match: 7. CDR1 is LNHNV, CDR2 YYDKDF, per germline (reference sequence). CDR3 residues: CATSRDAGLAGSAYEQYF. Written as DNA, the CDR3 is TGTGCCACCAGCAGAGATGCGGGACTAGCGGGGTCCGCCTACGAGCAGTACTTC.

The chain links TRBV7-2 to TRBJ2-4; D possibly corresponds to TRBD2 (7 bases). The end of the DNA is better explained by TRBJ2-7, so the J call may be wrong. Looked up from germline, CDR1 is SGHTA and CDR2 is FQGNSA. There are 17 residues in the CDR3. The CDR3 sequence: CASSLAMVRGGYYEQYF. CDR3 bases: TGTGCCAGCAGCTTAGCGATGGTGAGGGGGGGGTACTACGAGCAGTACTTC.

Regarding this clonotype: This could be a read error, since a much larger clone is one nucleotide away. The CDR3 loop reads CATSKRQPSNEKLFF. CDR3 DNA: TGTGCCACCAGCAAAAGACAGCCCTCTAATGAAAAACTGTTTTTT. J is TRBJ1-4 and V is TRBV15; weak D call: TRBD1 (5 bases). This CDR3 contains 15 residues. In germline, CDR1 is LNHNV, CDR2 YYDKDF (reference sequence). V gave up 4 bases and J gave up 3 bases, with 12 bases separating them.

The chain joins TRBV6-5 to TRBJ2-2; D perhaps matches TRBD2 (6 bases). From germline, CDR1 is MNHEY and CDR2 SVGAGI. V lost 5 bases, J lost 2 bases, and 15 bases lay in between. The CDR3 consists of 16 residues. The CDR3 spells CASSRQSRGNTGELFF. The CDR3 region has the DNA TGTGCCAGCAGTCGCCAATCGCGGGGAAACACCGGGGAGCTGTTTTTT.

The rearrangement links TRBV7-2 to TRBJ2-7, with TRBD2 matching over 14 bases. Near its end, the DNA agrees better with TRBJ2-5, so the J call may be wrong. The germline gives CDR1 SGHTA, CDR2 FQGNSA. This CDR3 contains 18 residues. DNA for the CDR3: TGTGCCAGCAGAGGAGTGGGACTAGCGGGAGCCGGGGGGGAGACCCAGTACTTC. Translated, it gives CASRGVGLAGAGGETQYF.

Regarding this clonotype: This may come from a read error, since a much larger clone is one base off. CDR3 DNA sequence: TGCGCCGGCAGCGCCGACCTGCAACTCAACCCAGATACGCAGTATTTT. Its translation: CAGSADLQLNPDTQYF. The J gene is TRBJ2-3, the V gene TRBV5-1; D uncertain. CDR1 and CDR2 from the germline V gene are SGHRS and YFSETQ. The CDR3 is made up of 16 amino acids.

The sample holds a few counts of this clonotype. This chain uses TRBV30 with TRBJ1-2; 9 bases agree with TRBD1. The CDR3 is 12 amino acids. Germline lookup yields CDR1 GTSNPN and CDR2 SVGIG (reference sequence). The J segment lost 7 bases and the V segment lost 3 bases, leaving 3 bases of the junction unmatched. The CDR3 spells CAWSRDRVGYTF. The CDR3 coding sequence is TGTGCCTGGAGCCGGGACAGGGTTGGCTACACCTTC. Full variable domain (rest looked up from reference TRBV30 and TRBJ1-2): SQTIHQWPATLVQPVGSPLSLECTVEGTSNPNLYWYRQAAGRGLQLLFYSVGIGQISSEVPQNLSASRPQDRQFILSSKKLLLSDSGFYLCAWSRDRVGYTFGSGTRLTVV.

The J gene is TRBJ2-5, the V gene TRBV6-6, with D possibly being TRBD1 (6 bases). This CDR3 is built from 14 residues. The germline gives CDR1 MNHNY, CDR2 SVGAGI (reference sequence). V was pared by 7 bases and J by 2 bases, with 14 bases between. In DNA form, the CDR3 reads TGTGCCAGCACCAACGTACAGGGACAAGAGACCCAGTACTTC. Amino acids: CASTNVQGQETQYF.

This clonotype was recorded at least ten times. The V and J genes are TRBV12-3 or TRBV12-4 and TRBJ1-1; D remains ambiguous. The V end lost 5 bases, the J end lost 4 bases, and 11 bases lay between the germline ends. CDR3 length: 13 amino acids. In nucleotides, the CDR3 is TGTGCCAGCAGTCCCGGACCCTTCACTGAAGCTTTCTTT. Amino acid sequence: CASSPGPFTEAFF.

The chain recombines TRBV7-8 with TRBJ1-1; D unclear. Trimming stripped 5 bases from V and 0 bases from J, with 16 bases between. CDR1 and CDR2 from the germline V gene are SGHVS and FQNEAQ. This CDR3 contains 16 residues. DNA of the CDR3: TGTGCCAGCAGCCCAGCGTATGGAGCAATGAACACTGAAGCTTTCTTT. This encodes CASSPAYGAMNTEAFF.

The chain carries TRBV6-1 and TRBJ1-1; 7 bases agree with TRBD1. Trimming took 2 bases from V and 2 from J; bases not matched to a gene: 11. The CDR3 consists of 17 residues. CDR1 and CDR2 (germline): MNHNS, SASEGT. The CDR3 spells CASSESGQGVGNTEAFF. The CDR3, as DNA: TGTGCCAGCAGTGAATCAGGGCAGGGGGTGGGAAACACTGAAGCTTTCTTT.

The rearrangement links TRBV7-9 to TRBJ2-7; the match to TRBD2 covers 9 bases. Germline trimming cut 5 bases from V and 3 bases from J; bases unmatched to any gene: 8. Germline lookup yields CDR1 SEHNR and CDR2 FQNEAQ (reference sequence). The CDR3 loop spans 15 amino acids. The CDR3 sequence is CASSPGTSPFYEQYF. DNA of the CDR3: TGTGCCAGCAGCCCCGGGACTAGCCCTTTCTACGAGCAGTACTTC.

This clonotype was recorded a few times. The chain joins TRBV4-2 to TRBJ1-2; a weak D match, TRBD1 (5 bases). V lost 0 bases to trimming and J lost 5 bases, with 13 bases between them. The CDR3 is made up of 15 amino acids. Germline CDR1 LGHNA, CDR2 YNFKEQ. DNA of the CDR3: TGTGCCAGCAGCCAAGATTTAGGGGAGGGGTATGGCTACACCTTC. It encodes CASSQDLGEGYGYTF.

The J gene is TRBJ2-4, the V gene TRBV5-1, with D perhaps matching TRBD1 (7 bases). Trimming cost V 0 bases and J 6 bases, with 16 bases left between them. CDR3 length: 16 amino acids. Germline V gives CDR1 SGHRS, CDR2 YFSETQ. The CDR3 nucleotides read TGCGCCAGCAGCTTGGCGGGGGAACAGGGGTCAAACATTCAGTACTTC. This codes for CASSLAGEQGSNIQYF.

The chain carries TRBV27 and TRBJ1-5; 9 positions agree with TRBD1. The CDR3 totals 14 residues. Per germline, CDR1 MNHEY and CDR2 SMNVEV (reference sequence). V dropped 6 bases and J dropped 9; count of bases not matched to a gene: 9. Here the CDR3 DNA reads TGTGCCAGCAGACCGGGACAGGGCATGGGGCCCCAGCATTTT. Its translation: CASRPGQGMGPQHF.

This clonotype was found a few times. This rearrangement joins TRBV20-1 to TRBJ2-1; 9 bases match TRBD2. The V gene end was trimmed by 6 bases and the J gene end by 7 bases; junction bases not matched to a gene: 7. The CDR3 has 13 amino acids. Germline V gene lookup returns CDR1 DFQATT and CDR2 SNEGSKA (reference sequence). The CDR3 sequence is CSAVAGVWNEQFF. In nucleotides, the CDR3 is TGCAGTGCAGTAGCGGGAGTGTGGAATGAGCAGTTCTTC.